This T cell receptor beta chain was observed in a study of OX40 agonist ivuxolimab in advanced cancers. CDR1 is SGHRS, CDR2 YFSETQ, per germline. CDR3 length equals 14 residues. V dropped 4 bases and J dropped 7 bases, with 12 bases sitting between them. Sequenced by immunoSEQ multiplex PCR; TCRdb stores in-frame clones only, minus some. The profile shows roughly 97,000 clones, roughly 90% of them singletons. Here the sequenced sample was CD4+ or CD8+ T cells sorted from blood, taken in a trial of the OX40 agonist ivuxolimab. This sequence originates from an adult with an advanced solid tumor such as melanoma, head and neck, liver or kidney cancer. The chain carries TRBV5-1 and TRBJ1-6; perhaps TRBD1 as D (6 bases). CDR3 bases: TGCGCCAGCAGCCTTGTGGGGGCGAATTCACCCCTCCACTTT. It specifies CASSLVGANSPLHF.